One sample yielded the 15 T cell receptor beta chains listed below, sequenced in a study of CD8+ T cells in alopecia areata. Following RNA extraction, reverse transcription yielded cDNA that acted as the sequencing template. Clones were read by immunoSEQ multiplex PCR, and TCRdb kept only the in-frame ones, dropping some. In the table there are more than 200,000 clones, 43% of which are singletons. As to treatment: oral pan-JAK inhibitor, 5-10 mg twice daily. Material: CD4+ T cells sorted from blood, obtained at approximately week 37, from a patient treated with tofacitinib. These receptors all come from a human donor with alopecia areata.

This clone was seen more than once but under ten times. This chain connects TRBV7-3 to TRBJ2-5; possible D gene TRBD1, 6 bases. CDR1 and CDR2 (germline): SGHTA, FQGTGA. With 2 bases removed from V and 0 bases from J, the gap between germline ends came to 13 bases. This CDR3 is 16 amino acids long. CDR3 in DNA: TGTGCCAGCAGCTTAGGGGTGGGGGACAACCAAGAGACCCAGTACTTC. It is translated as CASSLGVGDNQETQYF.

The gene calls are TRBV7-9 and TRBJ2-7; D might be TRBD1 (6 bases). Trimming removed 5 bases from V and 4 bases from J, with 18 bases in between. In germline, CDR1 is SEHNR, CDR2 FQNEAQ (reference sequence). This CDR3 has 15 amino acids. Written as DNA, the CDR3 is TGTGCCAGCAGCGCAACAGGGTCCTCCGCTTACGAGCAGTACTTC. Amino acids: CASSATGSSAYEQYF.

The CDR3 DNA reads TGTGCCTGGACGAATAGCGGGATGAGCACAGATACGCAGTATTTT. Its protein product is CAWTNSGMSTDTQYF. The chain combines TRBV30 with TRBJ2-3; 8 positions agree with TRBD2. In germline, CDR1 is GTSNPN, CDR2 SVGIG (reference sequence). The CDR3 totals 15 residues. V lost 4 bases, J lost 0 bases, and 6 bases stayed unmatched.

This chain uses TRBV7-2 with TRBJ2-1; 12 bases are a match to TRBD2. The germline V gene encodes CDR1 SGHTA and CDR2 FQGNSA. V lost 5 bases and J lost 7; bases outside the gene matches: 9. The CDR3 consists of 16 residues. Here the CDR3 DNA reads TGTGCCAGCAGCACGACGACTAGCGGGAGTTCAAATGAGCAGTTCTTC. It codes for CASSTTTSGSSNEQFF. Combining the CDR3 with reference TRBV7-2 and TRBJ2-1 gives the whole variable domain GAGVSQSPSNKVTEKGKDVELRCDPISGHTALYWYRQSLGQGLEFLIYFQGNSAPDKSGLPSDRFSAERTGGSVSTLTIQRTQQEDSAVYLCASSTTTSGSSNEQFFGPGTRLTVL.

J is TRBJ2-4 and V is TRBV21-1; TRBD1, the D gene given by the table, was not confirmed from the DNA. TRBV21-1 is a listed pseudogene. This CDR3 is 16 amino acids long. The DNA for the CDR3 is TGTGCCAGCCCCCGGACAGGGCGGCAGGCCAAAAACATTCAGTACTTC. Translated, it gives CASPRTGRQAKNIQYF.

Only a few counts were recorded for this clone. The chain combines TRBV30 with TRBJ1-5, with D uncertain. The germline V gene encodes CDR1 GTSNPN and CDR2 SVGIG (reference sequence). The ends were cut back, 7 bases at V and 4 bases at J, with 14 bases in the middle. The CDR3 is made up of 13 amino acids. CDR3 loop: CAFTTVLNQPQHF. The CDR3 coding sequence is TGTGCCTTCACCACGGTCCTAAATCAGCCCCAGCATTTT. Full variable domain (remainder filled in from reference TRBV30 and TRBJ1-5): SQTIHQWPATLVQPVGSPLSLECTVEGTSNPNLYWYRQAAGRGLQLLFYSVGIGQISSEVPQNLSASRPQDRQFILSSKKLLLSDSGFYLCAFTTVLNQPQHFGDGTRLSIL.

The genes are TRBV7-2 and TRBJ2-5, with D tentatively TRBD1 (5 bases). The length of the CDR3 is 14 residues. Trimming shortened V by 3 bases and J by 2 bases, and 10 bases separated the two germline ends. The germline V gene has CDR1 SGHTA and CDR2 FQGNSA. CDR3 coding DNA: TGTGCCAGCAGCTTGTCAAGGGGACAAGAGACCCAGTACTTC. Protein sequence: CASSLSRGQETQYF.

This CDR3 reads CASRRGPLAGGAGEQYF. Written as DNA, the CDR3 is TGCGCCAGCAGGCGGGGGCCACTAGCGGGAGGCGCCGGCGAGCAGTACTTC. The chain is built from TRBV5-1 and TRBJ2-7; 12 bases agree with TRBD2. The germline V gene has CDR1 SGHRS and CDR2 YFSETQ. The J segment lost 6 bases and the V segment lost 5 bases, leaving 15 bases of the junction unmatched. The CDR3 sequence is 17 residues long.

This clone has more than one count but fewer than ten. The CDR3 DNA follows: TGCGCCAGCAGCGCCCTAGTCGGGGGCCATAACAATGAGCAGTTCTTC. This codes for CASSALVGGHNNEQFF. The chain carries TRBV5-1 and TRBJ2-1; D may be TRBD1 or TRBD2 (6 bases each). The germline V gene has CDR1 SGHRS and CDR2 YFSETQ. The CDR3 totals 16 residues. V was trimmed by 4 bases and J by 5 bases, leaving 19 bases between them.

The chain combines TRBV6-5 with TRBJ2-5, with D perhaps matching TRBD1 or TRBD2 (5 bases each). The germline V gene has CDR1 MNHEY and CDR2 SVGAGI. The length of the CDR3 is 15 residues. V lost 0 bases to trimming and J lost 4 bases, with 12 bases between them. The CDR3 nucleotides read TGTGCCAGCAGTTACTCGTACGGGGCGCGAGAGACCCAGTACTTC. Protein product: CASSYSYGARETQYF.

The chain couples TRBV5-1 to TRBJ2-3; 7 bases line up with TRBD2. The CDR3 loop spans 19 amino acids. Germline V gene lookup returns CDR1 SGHRS and CDR2 YFSETQ. V shed 0 bases and J 2 bases; nucleotides not matched to a gene: 15. Here the CDR3 DNA reads TGCGCCAGCAGCTTGGCCGGGGGGAGCCCCCCACTGAACACAGATACGCAGTATTTT. It encodes CASSLAGGSPPLNTDTQYF.

The chain joins TRBV27 to TRBJ1-2; 10 bases map to TRBD1. The junction had 9 bases not matched to a gene; V was cut back by 4 bases and J by 7 bases. Germline V gene lookup returns CDR1 MNHEY and CDR2 SMNVEV (reference sequence). The CDR3 covers 15 residues. CDR3 nucleotides: TGTGCCAGCAGTTCCCTCGGGACAGGGGAAAGTGGCTACACCTTC. Encoded protein: CASSSLGTGESGYTF.

Worth noting for this clone: At one end, the junction sequence differs from germline, possibly due to a read error. This chain links TRBV29-1 with TRBJ1-2; possible D gene TRBD1, 6 bases. The CDR3 spans 15 residues. The V gene's germline CDR1 is SQVTM and CDR2 ANQGSEA. The CDR3: CSVEDPSKTGYSYTF. CDR3 nucleotide sequence: TGCAGCGTTGAAGACCCTTCGAAGACAGGCTATAGCTACACCTTC.

The V call is TRBV7-2, the J call TRBJ1-1; D is perhaps TRBD1 (6 bases). CDR3 length: 18 amino acids. CDR1 SGHTA and CDR2 FQGNSA come from the germline V gene. With 5 bases removed from V and 5 bases from J, the gap between germline ends came to 27 bases. CDR3 protein: CASSLPPRPGGGRTEAFF. As DNA, the CDR3 is TGTGCCAGCAGCCTTCCCCCCCGGCCCGGGGGCGGGAGGACTGAAGCTTTCTTT.

CDR3 in DNA: TGCGCCAGCAGTAATCAGCCCCAGCATTTT. Translated, it gives CASSNQPQHF. The V and J genes are TRBV23-1 and TRBJ1-5; no firm D call. TRBV23-1 is identified as an open reading frame with a role that is uncertain. Trimming took 5 bases from V and 4 from J, leaving 0 bases between them. The CDR3 runs to 10 residues.